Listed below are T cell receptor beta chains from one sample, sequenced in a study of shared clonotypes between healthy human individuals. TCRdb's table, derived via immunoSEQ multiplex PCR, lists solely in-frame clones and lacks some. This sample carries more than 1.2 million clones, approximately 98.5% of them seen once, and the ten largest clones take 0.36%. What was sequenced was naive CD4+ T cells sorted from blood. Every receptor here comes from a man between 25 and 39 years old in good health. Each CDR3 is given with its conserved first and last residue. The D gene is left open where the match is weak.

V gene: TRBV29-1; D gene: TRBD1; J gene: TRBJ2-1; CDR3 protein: CSEGQGFDNEQFF
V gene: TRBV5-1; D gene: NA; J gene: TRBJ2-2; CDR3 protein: CASSLDEVLPGELFF
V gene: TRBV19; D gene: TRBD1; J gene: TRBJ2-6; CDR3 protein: CASSIGSTGGRGANVLTF
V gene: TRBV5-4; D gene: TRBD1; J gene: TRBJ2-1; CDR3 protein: CASSFRTGNNEQFF
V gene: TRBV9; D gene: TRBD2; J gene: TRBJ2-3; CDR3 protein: CASSVEGGSSGRAADTQYF
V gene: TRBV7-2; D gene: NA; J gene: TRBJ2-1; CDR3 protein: CASSLGEWYNEQFF
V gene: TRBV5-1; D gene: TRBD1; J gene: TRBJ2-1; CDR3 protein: CASSHRQGAREQFF
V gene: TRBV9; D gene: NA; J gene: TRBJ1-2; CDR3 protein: CASSNKGGIYGYTF
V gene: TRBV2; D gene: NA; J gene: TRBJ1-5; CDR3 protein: CATSPWSNQPQHF
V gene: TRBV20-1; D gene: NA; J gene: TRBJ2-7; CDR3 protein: CSARGTEQYF
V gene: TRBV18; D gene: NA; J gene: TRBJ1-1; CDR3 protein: CASSFWGTEAFF
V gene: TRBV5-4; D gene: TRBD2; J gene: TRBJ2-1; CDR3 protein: CASSSETKRGSYNEQFF
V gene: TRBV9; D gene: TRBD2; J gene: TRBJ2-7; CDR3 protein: CASSVKAGGAPPYEQYF